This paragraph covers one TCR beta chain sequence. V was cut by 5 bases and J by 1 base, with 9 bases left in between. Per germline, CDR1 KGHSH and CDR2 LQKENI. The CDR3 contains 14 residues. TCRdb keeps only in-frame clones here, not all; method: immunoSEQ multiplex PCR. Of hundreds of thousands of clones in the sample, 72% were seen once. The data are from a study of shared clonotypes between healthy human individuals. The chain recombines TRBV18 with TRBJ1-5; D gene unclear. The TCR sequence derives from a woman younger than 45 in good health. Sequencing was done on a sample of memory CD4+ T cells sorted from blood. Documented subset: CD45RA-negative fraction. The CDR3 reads CASSSGFSNQPQHF. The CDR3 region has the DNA TGTGCCAGCTCATCAGGCTTCAGCAATCAGCCCCAGCATTTT.